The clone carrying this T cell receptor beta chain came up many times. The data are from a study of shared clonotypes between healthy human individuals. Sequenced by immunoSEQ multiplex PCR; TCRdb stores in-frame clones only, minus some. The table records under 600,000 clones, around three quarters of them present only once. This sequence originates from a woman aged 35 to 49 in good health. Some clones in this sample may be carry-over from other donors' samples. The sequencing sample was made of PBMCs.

CDR3 bases: TGTGCCATGGTAAGAGGACAGGGAGATAATGGCTACACCTTC. Residues: CAMVRGQGDNGYTF. This chain links TRBV10-3 with TRBJ1-2; 8 positions agree with TRBD1. In germline, CDR1 is ENHRY, CDR2 SYGVKD. J was trimmed by 6 bases and V by 9 bases; bases with no gene match: 12. This CDR3 comprises 14 residues.